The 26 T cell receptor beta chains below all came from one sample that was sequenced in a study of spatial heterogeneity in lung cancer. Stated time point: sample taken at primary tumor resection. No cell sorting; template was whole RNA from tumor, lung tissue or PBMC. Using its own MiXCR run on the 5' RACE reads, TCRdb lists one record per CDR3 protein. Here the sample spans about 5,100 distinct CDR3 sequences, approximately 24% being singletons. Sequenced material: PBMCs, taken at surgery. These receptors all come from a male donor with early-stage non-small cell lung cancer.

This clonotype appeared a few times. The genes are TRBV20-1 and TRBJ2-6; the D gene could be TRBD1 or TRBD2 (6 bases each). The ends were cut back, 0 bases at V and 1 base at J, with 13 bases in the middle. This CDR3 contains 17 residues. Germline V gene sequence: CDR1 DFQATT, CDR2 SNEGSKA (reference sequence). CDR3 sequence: CSARERRGYSGANVLTF. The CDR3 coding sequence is TGCAGTGCTAGAGAAAGGAGGGGGTATTCTGGGGCCAACGTCCTGACTTTC.

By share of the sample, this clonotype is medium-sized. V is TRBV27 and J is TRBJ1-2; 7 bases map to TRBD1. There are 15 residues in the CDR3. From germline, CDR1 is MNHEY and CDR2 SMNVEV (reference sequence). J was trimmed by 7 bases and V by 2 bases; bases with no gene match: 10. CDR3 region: CASSLSAQGVGGYTF. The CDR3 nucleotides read TGTGCCAGCAGTTTAAGCGCGCAGGGGGTAGGTGGCTACACCTTC.

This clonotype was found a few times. CDR3 residues: CASRPGTGVSRETQYF. The CDR3 DNA sequence: TGTGCCAGCAGGCCCGGGACAGGGGTTTCACGGGAGACCCAGTACTTC. J is TRBJ2-5 and V is TRBV28; 10 bases fit TRBD1. V dropped 6 bases and J dropped 5; count of bases not matched to a gene: 12. This CDR3 has 16 residues. The germline V gene has CDR1 MDHEN and CDR2 SYDVKM.

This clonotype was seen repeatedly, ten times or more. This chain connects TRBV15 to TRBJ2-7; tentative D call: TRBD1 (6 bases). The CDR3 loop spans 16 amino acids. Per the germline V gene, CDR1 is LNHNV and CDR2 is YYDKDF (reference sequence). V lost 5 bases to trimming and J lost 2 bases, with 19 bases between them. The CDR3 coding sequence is TGTGCCACCAGCGGGACACCGGAATCTTTTCCCTACGAGCAGTACTTC. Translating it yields CATSGTPESFPYEQYF. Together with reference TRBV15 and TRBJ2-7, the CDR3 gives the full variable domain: DAMVIQNPRYQVTQFGKPVTLSCSQTLNHNVMYWYQQKSSQAPKLLFHYYDKDFNNEADTPDNFQSRRPNTSFCFLDIRSPGLGDTAMYLCATSGTPESFPYEQYFGPGTRLTVT.

The CDR3 is CASSVRTGGDTQYF. As DNA, the CDR3 is TGTGCCAGCAGTGTGAGGACAGGGGGAGATACGCAGTATTTT. The chain is built from TRBV6-1 and TRBJ2-3; TRBD1 matches at 10 bases. From germline, CDR1 is MNHNS and CDR2 SASEGT. Trimming cost V 4 bases and J 5 bases; bases outside gene matches: 3. The CDR3 has 14 residues.

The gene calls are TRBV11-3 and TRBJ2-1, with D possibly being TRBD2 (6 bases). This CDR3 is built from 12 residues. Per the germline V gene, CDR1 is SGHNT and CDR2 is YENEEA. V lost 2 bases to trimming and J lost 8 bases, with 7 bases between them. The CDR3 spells CASSLTSYEQFF. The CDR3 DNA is TGTGCCAGCAGCTTAACTAGCTATGAGCAGTTCTTC.

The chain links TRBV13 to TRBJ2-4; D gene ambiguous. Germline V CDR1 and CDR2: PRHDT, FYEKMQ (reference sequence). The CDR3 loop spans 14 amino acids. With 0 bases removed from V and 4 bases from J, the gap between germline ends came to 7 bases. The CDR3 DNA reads TGTGCCAGCAGCTTAGGACACCAGAAAAACATTCAGTACTTC. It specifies CASSLGHQKNIQYF.

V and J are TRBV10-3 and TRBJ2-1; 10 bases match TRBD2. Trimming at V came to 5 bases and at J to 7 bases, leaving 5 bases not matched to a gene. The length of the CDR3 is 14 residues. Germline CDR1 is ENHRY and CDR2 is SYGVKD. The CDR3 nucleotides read TGTGCCATCAGTCCTAGCGGGAGTCAAAATGAGCAGTTCTTC. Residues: CAISPSGSQNEQFF.

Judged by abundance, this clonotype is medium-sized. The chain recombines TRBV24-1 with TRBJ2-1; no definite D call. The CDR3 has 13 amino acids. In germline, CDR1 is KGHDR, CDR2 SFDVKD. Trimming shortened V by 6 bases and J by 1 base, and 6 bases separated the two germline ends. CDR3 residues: CATSSSSYNEQFF. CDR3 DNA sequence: TGTGCCACCAGTTCATCGTCCTACAATGAGCAGTTCTTC.

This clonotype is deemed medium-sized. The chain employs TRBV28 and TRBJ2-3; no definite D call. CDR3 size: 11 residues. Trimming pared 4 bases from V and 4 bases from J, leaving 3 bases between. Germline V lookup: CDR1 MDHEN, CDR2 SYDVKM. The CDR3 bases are TGTGCCAGCAGTTGGGCAGATACGCAGTATTTT. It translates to CASSWADTQYF.

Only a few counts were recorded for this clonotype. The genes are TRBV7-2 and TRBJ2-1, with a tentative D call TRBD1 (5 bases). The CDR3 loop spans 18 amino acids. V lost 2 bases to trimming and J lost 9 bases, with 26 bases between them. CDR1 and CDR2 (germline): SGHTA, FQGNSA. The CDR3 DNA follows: TGTGCCAGCAGCTTATCCTCGGCCCACGACGGAATCAGGGCTGAGCAGTTCTTC. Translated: CASSLSSAHDGIRAEQFF.

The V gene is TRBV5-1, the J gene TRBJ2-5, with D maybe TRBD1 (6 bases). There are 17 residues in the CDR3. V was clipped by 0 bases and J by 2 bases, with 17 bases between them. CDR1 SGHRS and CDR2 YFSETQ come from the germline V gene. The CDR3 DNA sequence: TGCGCCAGCAGCTTGGCCCTAAGGACAGCCGGACAAGAGACCCAGTACTTC. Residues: CASSLALRTAGQETQYF.

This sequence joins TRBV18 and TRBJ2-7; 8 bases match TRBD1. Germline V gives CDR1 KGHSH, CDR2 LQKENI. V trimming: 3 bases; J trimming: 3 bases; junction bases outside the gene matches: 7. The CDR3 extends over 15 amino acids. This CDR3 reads CASSPLTGDVYEQYF. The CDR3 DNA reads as TGTGCCAGCTCACCCCTGACAGGGGATGTCTACGAGCAGTACTTC.

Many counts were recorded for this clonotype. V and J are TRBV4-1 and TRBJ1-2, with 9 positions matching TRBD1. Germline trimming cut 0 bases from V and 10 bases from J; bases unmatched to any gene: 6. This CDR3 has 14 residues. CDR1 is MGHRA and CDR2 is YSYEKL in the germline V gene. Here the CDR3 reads CASSQDLQGAVYTF. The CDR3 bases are TGCGCCAGCAGCCAAGATCTACAGGGGGCAGTCTACACCTTC.

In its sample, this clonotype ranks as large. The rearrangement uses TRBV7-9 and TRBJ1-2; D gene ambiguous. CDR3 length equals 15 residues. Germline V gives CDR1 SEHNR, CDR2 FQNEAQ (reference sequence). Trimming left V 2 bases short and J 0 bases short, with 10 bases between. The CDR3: CASSLSQAPNYGYTF. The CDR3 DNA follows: TGTGCCAGCAGCTTATCCCAGGCTCCTAACTATGGCTACACCTTC.

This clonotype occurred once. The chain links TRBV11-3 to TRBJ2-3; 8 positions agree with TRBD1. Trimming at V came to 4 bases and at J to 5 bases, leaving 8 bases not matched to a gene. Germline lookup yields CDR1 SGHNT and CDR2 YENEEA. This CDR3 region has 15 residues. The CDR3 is CASSSTGDEGDTQYF. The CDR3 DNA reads TGTGCCAGCAGCTCGACAGGGGACGAGGGAGATACGCAGTATTTT.

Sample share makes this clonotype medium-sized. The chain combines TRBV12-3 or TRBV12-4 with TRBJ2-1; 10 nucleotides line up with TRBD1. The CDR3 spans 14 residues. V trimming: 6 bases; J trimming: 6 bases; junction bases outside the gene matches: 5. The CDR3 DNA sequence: TGTGCCAGCAGCACAAGGACAGGGGGCAATGAGCAGTTCTTC. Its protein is CASSTRTGGNEQFF.

Here the CDR3 reads CASSSTVFYEQYF. The CDR3 DNA follows: TGTGCCAGCAGCTCGACAGTTTTCTACGAGCAGTACTTC. V usage is TRBV5-6 and J usage is TRBJ2-7, with D possibly TRBD1 on 5 matching bases. Trimming left V 3 bases short and J 3 bases short, with 10 bases between. Germline V gene lookup returns CDR1 SGHDT and CDR2 YYEEEE. The CDR3 sequence is 13 residues long.

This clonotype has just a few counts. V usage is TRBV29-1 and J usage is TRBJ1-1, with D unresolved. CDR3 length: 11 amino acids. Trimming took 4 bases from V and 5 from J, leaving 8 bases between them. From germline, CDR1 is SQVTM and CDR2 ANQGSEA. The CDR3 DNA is TGCAGCGTTGGAGGTGGGACTGAAGCTTTCTTT. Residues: CSVGGGTEAFF.

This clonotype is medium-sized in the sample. In nucleotides, the CDR3 is TGTGCCAGCAGCACTAGCGGGAGGGCCTCCCCTGAGCAGTTCTTC. This encodes CASSTSGRASPEQFF. The rearrangement joins TRBV7-2 to TRBJ2-1; 13 bases are shared with TRBD2. The CDR3 is 15 residues long. CDR1 and CDR2 from the germline V gene are SGHTA and FQGNSA. J lost 9 bases, V lost 5 bases, and 7 bases had no gene match.

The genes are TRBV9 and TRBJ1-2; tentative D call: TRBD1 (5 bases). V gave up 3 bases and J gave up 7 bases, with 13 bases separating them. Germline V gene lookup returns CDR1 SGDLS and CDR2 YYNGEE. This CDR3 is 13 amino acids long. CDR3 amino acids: CASSDSGYSGYTF. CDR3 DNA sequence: TGTGCCAGCAGCGATTCAGGGTACAGTGGCTACACCTTC.

Written as DNA, the CDR3 is TGCAGTGCTAGAGACCCTAGCGGGGGGTACGAGCAGTACTTC. Its translation: CSARDPSGGYEQYF. This chain links TRBV20-1 with TRBJ2-7; TRBD2 agrees at 11 bases. With 0 bases clipped from V and 4 bases from J, the junction kept 2 bases outside the gene matches. The CDR3 contains 14 residues. Germline V lookup: CDR1 DFQATT, CDR2 SNEGSKA (reference sequence).

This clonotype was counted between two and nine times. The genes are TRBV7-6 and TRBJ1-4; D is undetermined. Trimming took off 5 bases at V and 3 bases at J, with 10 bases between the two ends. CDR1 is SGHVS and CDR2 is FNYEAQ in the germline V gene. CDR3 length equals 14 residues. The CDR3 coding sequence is TGTGCCAGCAGCAGGGTCGGTGCTAATGAAAAACTGTTTTTT. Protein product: CASSRVGANEKLFF.

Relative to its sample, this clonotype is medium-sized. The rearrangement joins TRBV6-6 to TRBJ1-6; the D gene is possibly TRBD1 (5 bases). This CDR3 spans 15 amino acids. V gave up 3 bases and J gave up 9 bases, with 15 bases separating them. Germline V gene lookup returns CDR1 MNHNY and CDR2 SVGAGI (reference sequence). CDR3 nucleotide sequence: TGTGCCAGCAGTTATAACACAGGCTGGGGTTCACCCCTCCACTTT. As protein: CASSYNTGWGSPLHF.

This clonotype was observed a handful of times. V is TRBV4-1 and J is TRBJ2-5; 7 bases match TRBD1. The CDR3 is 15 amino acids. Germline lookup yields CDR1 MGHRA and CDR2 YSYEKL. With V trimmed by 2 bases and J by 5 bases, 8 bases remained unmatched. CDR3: CASSQPRQGDETQYF. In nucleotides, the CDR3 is TGCGCCAGCAGCCAACCGAGGCAGGGGGACGAGACCCAGTACTTC.

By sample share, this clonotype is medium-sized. The CDR3: CSASPSNEQFF. DNA for the CDR3: TGCAGTGCTAGCCCTTCTAATGAGCAGTTCTTC. The rearrangement uses TRBV20-1 and TRBJ2-1; D not certain. This CDR3 has 11 amino acids. Trimming took off 3 bases at V and 7 bases at J, with 7 bases between the two ends. The V gene's germline CDR1 is DFQATT and CDR2 SNEGSKA (reference sequence).